This TCR beta chain appears in the sequencing data of a study of blood T cell repertoires in COVID-19. About the research overall: Researchers got acute and convalescent COVID-19 samples from the United States, Italy and Spain. PBMCs, B-cell-depleted T cells, or T cells provided the cDNA or gDNA that made up the material.

Original processing methods: Estimation of nucleated cell counts relied on the amplification of reference gene primers. TCRdb keeps only in-frame clones here, not all; method: immunoSEQ multiplex PCR. That table gives V, J and clone size, and the DNA gave D and trimming. This repertoire shows about 62,000 clones, 80% to 90% found once; its top ten account for roughly 1.4%. J gave up 2 bases and V 9 bases, and 7 bases lay outside the gene matches. Germline V gene data show CDR1 as SNHLY and CDR2 as FYNNEI. This CDR3 has 14 residues. This receptor was identified in an elderly woman with acute or convalescent COVID-19. Sequencing input: peripheral blood. The chain joins TRBV2 to TRBJ2-1, with TRBD1 identical over 7 bases. The CDR3 coding sequence is TGTGCCAGTTCGTCAGGGGGAACCTACAATGAGCAGTTCTTC. Residues: CASSSGGTYNEQFF. Full variable domain (rest looked up from reference TRBV2 and TRBJ2-1): EPEVTQTPSHQVTQMGQEVILRCVPISNHLYFYWYRQILGQKVEFLVSFYNNEISEKSEIFDDQFSVERPDGSNFTLKIRSTKLEDSAMYFCASSSGGTYNEQFFGPGTRLTVL.